The 14 T cell receptor beta chains listed next were all sequenced from one sample in a study of blood T cell repertoires in COVID-19. Sequencing was performed with immunoSEQ multiplex PCR; in TCRdb, only in-frame clones are kept and a portion is missing. The sample shows roughly 160,000 clones, roughly 85% of them seen only once. Sample: peripheral blood. Source of these receptors: a woman aged 45 to 65 with COVID-19, enrolled during active disease.

This clone was counted once. The gene calls are TRBV28 and TRBJ2-7, with 7 bases identical to TRBD2. With V trimmed by 8 bases and J by 7 bases, 5 bases remained unmatched. Germline CDR1 reads MDHEN; CDR2 reads SYDVKM. There are 11 residues in the CDR3. DNA of the CDR3: TGTGCCAGCGTCGGGACTACGGAGCAGTACTTC. This codes for CASVGTTEQYF.

The DNA for the CDR3 is TGTGCCAGCAGTCCGTGGGGGGAGATCGAGCAGTTCTTC. It translates to CASSPWGEIEQFF. V gene TRBV7-2 combines with J gene TRBJ2-1; a possible D gene is TRBD2 (6 bases). The CDR3 consists of 13 residues. The germline gives CDR1 SGHTA, CDR2 FQGNSA. V was cut by 6 bases and J by 10 bases, with 16 bases left in between.

The chain carries TRBV15 and TRBJ1-2; D ambiguous. Germline assignment: CDR1 LNHNV and CDR2 YYDKDF (reference sequence). V lost 4 bases, J lost 5 bases, and 14 bases lay in between. The CDR3 consists of 14 residues. The CDR3 DNA is TGTGCCACCAGCACCCCCCAGATCCAATATGGCTACACCTTC. Protein product: CATSTPQIQYGYTF.

The CDR3 nucleotides read TGTGCCACCAGGGGAGCCGGGACTAGATCCTACGAGCAGTACTTC. Its translation is CATRGAGTRSYEQYF. The rearrangement joins TRBV19 to TRBJ2-7; the match to TRBD2 covers 8 bases. The CDR3 consists of 15 residues. V shed 10 bases, J shed 1 base, and the junction held 12 bases outside the gene matches. CDR1 and CDR2 (germline): LNHDA, SQIVND (reference sequence).

The V and J genes are TRBV19 and TRBJ1-2, with TRBD1 identical over 9 bases. CDR1 and CDR2 from the germline V gene are LNHDA and SQIVND (reference sequence). V was clipped by 4 bases and J by 7 bases; unmatched bases: 16. There are 17 residues in the CDR3. The CDR3 protein is CASSSLMPGQGDRGYTF. The CDR3 nucleotides are TGTGCCAGTAGTAGTTTAATGCCGGGACAGGGAGACCGTGGCTACACCTTC.

This chain joins TRBV30 and TRBJ2-1, with 7 bases fitting TRBD2. This CDR3 has 12 amino acids. CDR1 GTSNPN and CDR2 SVGIG come from the germline V gene (reference sequence). Germline trimming cut 2 bases from V and 12 bases from J; bases unmatched to any gene: 7. CDR3: CAWSPQSGGQFF. DNA for the CDR3: TGTGCCTGGAGTCCCCAGTCGGGGGGGCAGTTCTTC.

The genes are TRBV3-1 (or the pseudogene TRBV3-2) and TRBJ2-5; a possible D gene is TRBD2 (5 bases). CDR1 is LGHDT and CDR2 is YNNKEL in the germline V gene (reference sequence). The germline V and J ends were trimmed by 4 bases and 5 bases, with 8 bases remaining between them. CDR3 length: 12 amino acids. DNA for the CDR3: TGTGCCAGCAGCCTGGACTGGGAGACCCAGTACTTC. Translated: CASSLDWETQYF.

This clone was seen a few times. CDR3 loop: CASSQDRGGETQYF. In nucleotides, the CDR3 is TGCGCCAGCAGCCAAGACAGGGGTGGAGAGACCCAGTACTTC. The rearrangement joins TRBV4-3 to TRBJ2-5, with D perhaps TRBD1 (6 bases). Germline-derived CDR1 and CDR2 are LGHNA and YSLEER. There are 14 residues in the CDR3. Trimming took off 0 bases at V and 4 bases at J, with 9 bases between the two ends.

The rearrangement links TRBV3-1 (or the pseudogene TRBV3-2) to TRBJ1-1; the match to TRBD1 covers 10 bases. Losses at the gene ends were 3 bases for V and 5 bases for J; bases not matched to a gene: 3. The CDR3 length is 14 residues. CDR1 is LGHDT and CDR2 is YNNKEL in the germline V gene (reference sequence). The CDR3 loop is CASSQGQGSTEAFF. Here the CDR3 DNA reads TGTGCCAGCAGCCAGGGACAGGGGAGTACTGAAGCTTTCTTT.

In its sample, this clone was seen a few times. This sequence joins TRBV9 and TRBJ2-4, with 7 positions matching TRBD1. With 0 bases clipped from V and 9 bases from J, the junction kept 6 bases outside the gene matches. This CDR3 contains 14 residues. In germline, CDR1 is SGDLS, CDR2 YYNGEE. The CDR3 DNA follows: TGTGCCAGCAGCGTAGATAGGGGGCAGGGCATTCAGTACTTC. It specifies CASSVDRGQGIQYF.

The chain uses TRBV27 and TRBJ1-4; D might be TRBD1 (5 bases). Trimming took off 3 bases at V and 0 bases at J, with 14 bases between the two ends. CDR3 length equals 17 residues. The germline CDR1 and CDR2 sequences are MNHEY and SMNVEV (reference sequence). This CDR3 is CASSFSGYTATNEKLFF. For the CDR3, the DNA is TGTGCCAGCAGTTTCTCAGGGTATACAGCAACTAATGAAAAACTGTTTTTT. The full variable domain, with the rest looked up from reference TRBV27 and TRBJ1-4, is EAQVTQNPRYLITVTGKKLTVTCSQNMNHEYMSWYRQDPGLGLRQIYYSMNVEVTDKGDVPEGYKVSRKEKRNFPLILESPSPNQTSLYFCASSFSGYTATNEKLFFGSGTQLSVL.

This sequence joins TRBV6-4 and TRBJ2-5; D is possibly TRBD1 (6 bases). The V end lost 4 bases, the J end lost 3 bases, and 21 bases lay between the germline ends. The CDR3 runs to 17 residues. CDR1 and CDR2 (germline): MRHNA, SNTAGT. In nucleotides, the CDR3 is TGTGCCAGCAGTGTTTGGCGTTTGAGGGACACAAAAGAGACCCAGTACTTC. Its protein product is CASSVWRLRDTKETQYF.

The chain is built from TRBV25-1 and TRBJ2-3; D is unclear. This CDR3 spans 12 amino acids. Germline V gene data show CDR1 as MGHDK and CDR2 as SYGVNS. V lost 6 bases, J lost 5 bases, and 9 bases lay in between. In DNA, the CDR3 is TGTGCCAGCAGGGAGCTAATAGATACGCAGTATTTT. It translates to CASRELIDTQYF. Using reference TRBV25-1 and TRBJ2-3 for the parts outside the CDR3, the full variable domain is EADIYQTPRYLVIGTGKKITLECSQTMGHDKMYWYQQDPGMELHLIHYSYGVNSTEKGDLSSESTVSRIRTEHFPLTLESARPSHTSQYLCASRELIDTQYFGPGTRLTVL.

The V gene is TRBV5-4, the J gene TRBJ2-2; maybe TRBD2 (6 bases). Trimming stripped 0 bases from V and 6 bases from J, with 6 bases between. The germline V gene has CDR1 SGHNT and CDR2 YYREEE (reference sequence). The CDR3 has 13 residues. The CDR3 here is CASSLGGAGELFF. CDR3 bases: TGTGCCAGCAGCTTGGGGGGGGCCGGGGAGCTGTTTTTT.